The rows below give T cell receptor beta chains drawn from one sample of a study of memory CD4+ T cells and cytomegalovirus serostatus. Here immunoSEQ multiplex PCR was the method, and the copy in TCRdb shows in-frame clones only, minus some. Of approximately 42,000 clones detected, approximately 80% appear once; the ten largest clones hold 0.95% to 1.2%. Sequencing was done on a sample of memory CD4+ T cells from blood. Receptors were obtained from an adult in good health and CMV-seronegative. Both conserved end residues are part of each CDR3. Fields, in order: CDR3 protein, J gene, V gene, D gene. D genes are given only for firm matches.

CASSEAGYLLEQYF TRBJ2-7 TRBV6-1 NA
CASSLDGDTQYF TRBJ2-3 TRBV7-9 NA
CASSLMSGVSGNTIYF TRBJ1-3 TRBV7-9 NA
CAWSQNRGSSSYNSPLHF TRBJ1-6 TRBV30 NA
CSVPGGGIPYGYTF TRBJ1-2 TRBV29-1 NA
CASSQAGVDTQYF TRBJ2-3 TRBV4-1 NA
CASSLTGPTEAFF TRBJ1-1 TRBV11-3 TRBD1
CASSQVLRRGTEAFF TRBJ1-1 TRBV4-2 NA
CASSYRSRTVGNTIYF TRBJ1-3 TRBV6-5 NA
CAISESGLVYNEQFF TRBJ2-1 TRBV10-3 TRBD2
CASRAWRVSYEQYF TRBJ2-7 TRBV6-5 NA
CGGDVGAKAFF TRBJ1-1 TRBV29-1 NA
CASRVSGRTNTGELFF TRBJ2-2 TRBV27 TRBD2
CAWKGWLAGGRETQYF TRBJ2-5 TRBV30 TRBD2
CASSQEGLAGRKETQYF TRBJ2-5 TRBV4-1 TRBD2
CASSDGTGGFGYTF TRBJ1-2 TRBV2 TRBD1
CASSVKQGVGYEQYF TRBJ2-7 TRBV14 TRBD1
CASSIGQGARSGNTIYF TRBJ1-3 TRBV13 TRBD1
CASSPTGLAAQGETQYF TRBJ2-5 TRBV11-3 TRBD2
CASSEPTGRAETQYF TRBJ2-5 TRBV25-1 TRBD2
CASSSRDRAPNYGYTF TRBJ1-2 TRBV13 TRBD1
CASSLAGGEGGNTIYF TRBJ1-3 TRBV7-8 NA
CASSGTGITEAFF TRBJ1-1 TRBV5-4 TRBD1
CASSPSNRAHTQPQHF TRBJ1-5 TRBV18 NA
CASSPTQGRGYNEQFF TRBJ2-1 TRBV18 NA
CASSSWGSGQPQHF TRBJ1-5 TRBV5-8 NA
CASTQGGNTEAFF TRBJ1-1 TRBV2 NA
CASSLKRYNEQFF TRBJ2-1 TRBV5-6 NA
CASSYYQNTEAFF TRBJ1-1 TRBV6-6 NA
CASSPIQGMNTEAFF TRBJ1-1 TRBV7-6 NA
CASSEGRFYGYTF TRBJ1-2 TRBV11-3 NA
CASSSRGQGDNSPLHF TRBJ1-6 TRBV5-1 TRBD1
CASYWGSGDLRTEAFF TRBJ1-1 TRBV19 NA
CASSGGTSGTFTYEQYF TRBJ2-7 TRBV6-1 TRBD2